This entry concerns a single T cell receptor (beta chain). Its antigen is undetermined. The sample belongs to a study of shared clonotypes between healthy human individuals. The overall study: Participating donors consisted of a couple of women and a few men aged 18 to 49. Per donor, three plates held CD4 naive cells, three held CD4 memory, two held CD8 naive and one held CD8 memory. Points from the study as a whole: A handful of donors held 5% to 5.5% of naive CD4 clonotypes in common.

Profiled with immunoSEQ multiplex PCR; TCRdb holds only in-frame clones, not every one. The profile shows around 690,000 clones, 90% of them singletons. Germline loops: CDR1 SGDLS, CDR2 YYNGEE. V trimming: 1 base; J trimming: 4 bases; junction bases outside the gene matches: 29. The CDR3 totals 24 residues. The sample taken for sequencing was memory CD8+ T cells from PBMCs. Subset meaning: CD45RO+ cells pooled with CCR7-negative TemRA cells. The genes are TRBV9 and TRBJ2-6; TRBD1 matches at 7 bases. This clonotype was obtained from a young man in good health. Some clones in this sample may be carry-over from other donors' samples. DNA of the CDR3: TGTGCCAGCAGCGTATCCCAACTTCCCTCTCGCGACAGGGTAATTGGTTCGGGGGCCAACGTCCTGACTTTC. Translation gives CASSVSQLPSRDRVIGSGANVLTF. Looking up the rest from reference TRBV9 and TRBJ2-6 gives the full variable domain: DSGVTQTPKHLITATGQRVTLRCSPRSGDLSVYWYQQSLDQGLQFLIQYYNGEERAKGNILERFSAQQFPDLHSELNLSSLELGDSALYFCASSVSQLPSRDRVIGSGANVLTFGAGSRLTVL.